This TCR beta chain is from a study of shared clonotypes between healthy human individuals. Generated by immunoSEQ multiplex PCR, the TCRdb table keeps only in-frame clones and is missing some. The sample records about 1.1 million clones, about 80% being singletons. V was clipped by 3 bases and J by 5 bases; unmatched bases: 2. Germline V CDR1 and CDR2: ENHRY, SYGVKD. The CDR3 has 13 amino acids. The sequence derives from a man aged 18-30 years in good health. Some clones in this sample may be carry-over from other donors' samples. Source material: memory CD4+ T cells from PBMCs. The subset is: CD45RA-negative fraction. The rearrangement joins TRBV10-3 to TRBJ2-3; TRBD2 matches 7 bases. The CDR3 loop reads CAISEQRGDTQYF. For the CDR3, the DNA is TGTGCCATCAGTGAACAGCGGGGAGATACGCAGTATTTT.